A selection of T cell receptor beta chains follows, all from one sample in a study of CD8 T cells in Susac syndrome. TCRdb analysed the immunoSEQ multiplex PCR reads with MiXCR anew, one entry per CDR3 protein. Among 300,000 to 350,000 distinct CDR3 sequences, 90% to 95% were seen once, and the ten largest hold 0.06% to 0.075%. The sequenced material came from CD4+ T cells from PBMCs. These receptors came from a human donor with multiple sclerosis. Both conserved end residues are part of each CDR3.

CDR3	V	J
CASSSKGSDGELFF	TRBV7-2	TRBJ2-2
CSVEATGEQYGYTF	TRBV29-1	TRBJ1-2
CASRTGLSGANVLTF	TRBV12-3/TRBV12-4	TRBJ2-6
CASSERVSGANTGELFF	TRBV2	TRBJ2-2
CASSLAPALGLQQYF	TRBV13	TRBJ2-3
CSAPNGRVGYTF	TRBV20-1	TRBJ1-2
CSASNPLGAGGETQYF	TRBV20-1	TRBJ2-5
CASSPDTGTEGEQYF	TRBV18	TRBJ2-7
CASSPGQTANTGELFF	TRBV12-3/TRBV12-4	TRBJ2-2
CSAEWLAGDGAGELFF	TRBV29-1	TRBJ2-2
CASSLVLAGELFF	TRBV7-2	TRBJ2-2
CASSLGAGSGNTIYF	TRBV5-1	TRBJ1-3
CASSPSSGESSYNEQFF	TRBV5-1	TRBJ2-1
CSVGGGDPRRFETQYF	TRBV29-1	TRBJ2-5
CASSGGTWASYEQYF	TRBV19	TRBJ2-7
CASSQANHGAAGDEQFF	TRBV4-1	TRBJ2-1
CASTYGGPGNTIYF	TRBV6-5	TRBJ1-3
CASSLPWTGSYNEQFF	TRBV3-1	TRBJ2-1
CSVVGDREGETQYF	TRBV29-1	TRBJ2-5
CASRDVHEQFF	TRBV6-2/TRBV6-3	TRBJ2-1
CASRGDRVYGYTF	TRBV19	TRBJ1-2
CSAAGLPSYNEQFF	TRBV29-1	TRBJ2-1
CASSLTWTGDYEQYF	TRBV7-9	TRBJ2-7
CASSFSDTQYF	TRBV12-3/TRBV12-4	TRBJ2-3
CASSRRENEQFF	TRBV6-2/TRBV6-3	TRBJ2-1
CSTSREVNTEAFF	TRBV20-1	TRBJ1-1
CASSMTTGNYGYTF	TRBV19	TRBJ1-2
CASSQDRQPNTGELFF	TRBV4-1	TRBJ2-2
CASSQLIAGELFF	TRBV14	TRBJ2-2
CASSPRGGVNYGYTF	TRBV14	TRBJ1-2
CASSFEVVTNEQFF	TRBV7-2	TRBJ2-1
CASSPGTPQETQYF	TRBV11-2	TRBJ2-5
CASSFGSQETQYF	TRBV11-2	TRBJ2-5
CSAPGLAGTDTQYF	TRBV20-1	TRBJ2-3
CSAKETGEGETQYF	TRBV20-1	TRBJ2-5
CASSQRRQGAYGYTF	TRBV4-3	TRBJ1-2
CSVVQASTEQYF	TRBV29-1	TRBJ2-7
CASSSDRGNEQYF	TRBV12-3/TRBV12-4	TRBJ2-7
CAWSVGPGGYTF	TRBV30	TRBJ1-2
CASTLSGALYNEQFF	TRBV7-6	TRBJ2-1
CASSLAGTQETQYF	TRBV28	TRBJ2-5
CSARDTNTGELFF	TRBV20-1	TRBJ2-2
CASSLDALYTEAFF	TRBV12-3/TRBV12-4	TRBJ1-1
CATSRVSSGANVLTF	TRBV15	TRBJ2-6
CASSREGLAQWLSVNEQFF	TRBV3-1	TRBJ2-1
CAWETGIRGNTIYF	TRBV30	TRBJ1-3
CASSLEHTTNTEAFF	TRBV7-3	TRBJ1-1
CASSSEATVYGYTF	TRBV7-9	TRBJ1-2
CSARVLAGGPPGNEQFF	TRBV20-1	TRBJ2-1
CASSYSWLLRDRGSNQPQHF	TRBV6-2/TRBV6-3	TRBJ1-5
CASSASRQSYGYTF	TRBV19	TRBJ1-2
CSATLGADTEAFF	TRBV20-1	TRBJ1-1
CASSPKEGVPNEKLFF	TRBV7-9	TRBJ1-4
CASSRGLAGLSYEQYF	TRBV4-2	TRBJ2-7
CASSRTDKQRQETQYF	TRBV23-1	TRBJ2-5
CASSQGGGNEKLFF	TRBV7-9	TRBJ1-4
CASSRGSGRGEQYF	TRBV4-1	TRBJ2-7
CASMGRAMETQYF	TRBV7-9	TRBJ2-5
CASSSKLRNTEAFF	TRBV5-4	TRBJ1-1
CASSWTGGVATQYF	TRBV5-4	TRBJ2-3